This entry lists 9 T cell receptor beta chains sequenced from one sample in a study of cytomegalovirus exposure and HLA in healthy donors (dated by TCRdb to about 2017). The library was produced with the immunoSEQ multiplex PCR assay. For the multiplex PCR, a mixture combining 60 forward primers for TCR Vbeta segments and 13 reverse primers for TCR Jbeta segments was used. TCRdb stores this immuneACCESS table with in-frame sequences only. Part of the clones is absent; in the studies checked, under half of the shortfall reflects unresolved V genes, and no reason is known for the rest. The sample table contains 90,000 to 120,000 clones; only one count was recorded for 65% to 80% of them. The ten largest account for approximately 4.2% of the sample. Sequenced material: PBMCs. All receptors come from a male donor in good health and CMV-seronegative.

This chain uses TRBV5-1 with TRBJ2-1, with TRBD2 matching over 8 bases. Trimming at V came to 4 bases and at J to 2 bases, leaving 8 bases not matched to a gene. Germline-derived CDR1 and CDR2 are SGHRS and YFSETQ. This CDR3 has 16 residues. The CDR3 region is CASSRRTSSAYNEQFF. In nucleotides, the CDR3 is TGCGCCAGCAGCCGCCGGACTAGCTCGGCCTACAATGAGCAGTTCTTC.

The chain has TRBV18 and TRBJ1-5; D remains ambiguous. The V gene's germline CDR1 is KGHSH and CDR2 LQKENI. The length of the CDR3 is 13 residues. Trimming cost V 3 bases and J 1 base, with 4 bases left between them. Here the CDR3 reads CASSPGSNQPQHF. DNA for the CDR3: TGTGCCAGCTCACCCGGGAGCAATCAGCCCCAGCATTTT.

This clone was picked up one time. J is TRBJ2-2 and V is TRBV19, with 8 bases lining up with TRBD2. V trimming: 5 bases; J trimming: 13 bases; junction bases outside the gene matches: 12. This CDR3 is 14 amino acids long. Germline values: CDR1 LNHDA, CDR2 SQIVND (reference sequence). The CDR3 here is CASSVTSGGVGLFF. The CDR3 DNA is TGTGCCAGTAGTGTAACTAGCGGTGGGGTTGGGCTGTTTTTT.

The chain employs TRBV4-1 and TRBJ2-5; 8 bases agree with TRBD1. V dropped 4 bases and J dropped 5; count of bases not matched to a gene: 9. Germline CDR1 MGHRA, CDR2 YSYEKL. This CDR3 contains 15 residues. The CDR3: CASSRLQGAGETQYF. CDR3 sequence (DNA): TGCGCCAGCAGCCGACTGCAGGGGGCAGGGGAGACCCAGTACTTC.

This chain connects TRBV30 to TRBJ2-3, with 8 bases lining up with TRBD2. The J segment lost 6 bases and the V segment lost 2 bases, leaving 13 bases of the junction unmatched. This CDR3 contains 16 residues. Germline-derived CDR1 and CDR2 are GTSNPN and SVGIG (reference sequence). As DNA, the CDR3 is TGTGCCTGGAGTCCAGGCGGGGGGCGCGCGACGGATACGCAGTATTTT. Protein product: CAWSPGGGRATDTQYF. Filled out from reference TRBV30 and TRBJ2-3, the complete variable domain reads SQTIHQWPATLVQPVGSPLSLECTVEGTSNPNLYWYRQAAGRGLQLLFYSVGIGQISSEVPQNLSASRPQDRQFILSSKKLLLSDSGFYLCAWSPGGGRATDTQYFGPGTRLTVL.

The rearrangement uses TRBV28 and TRBJ2-5; 10 bases are shared with TRBD1. From germline, CDR1 is MDHEN and CDR2 SYDVKM. V lost 6 bases to trimming and J lost 5 bases; unmatched junction nucleotides: 15. The CDR3 contains 17 residues. The CDR3 sequence: CASSLEGGTGVSETQYF. In nucleotides, the CDR3 is TGTGCCAGCAGCCTAGAGGGCGGGACAGGGGTCTCGGAGACCCAGTACTTC.

CDR3 sequence reads: CASSLATGLTEAFF. The CDR3 DNA reads as TGTGCCAGCAGCTTAGCGACAGGGCTTACTGAAGCTTTCTTT. The chain carries TRBV5-4 and TRBJ1-1, with 7 bases matching TRBD1. This CDR3 spans 14 amino acids. CDR1 is SGHNT and CDR2 is YYREEE in the germline V gene (reference sequence). J was trimmed by 5 bases and V by 2 bases; bases with no gene match: 6.

This chain connects TRBV30 to TRBJ2-5, with a possible D match to TRBD1 (5 bases). The germline V gene encodes CDR1 GTSNPN and CDR2 SVGIG (reference sequence). The CDR3 covers 15 residues. Trimming pared 0 bases from V and 4 bases from J, leaving 15 bases between. The CDR3 nucleotides are TGTGCCTGGAGTGTTGCTGCAATAGGGGCAGAGACCCAGTACTTC. Translating it yields CAWSVAAIGAETQYF.

The chain combines TRBV27 with TRBJ1-5; a possible D gene is TRBD1 (6 bases). The germline V gene encodes CDR1 MNHEY and CDR2 SMNVEV (reference sequence). Trimming removed 4 bases from V and 5 bases from J, with 9 bases in between. The CDR3 is made up of 13 amino acids. As DNA, the CDR3 is TGTGCCAGCAGTTCACAGGGTGATCAGCCCCAGCATTTT. This encodes CASSSQGDQPQHF.